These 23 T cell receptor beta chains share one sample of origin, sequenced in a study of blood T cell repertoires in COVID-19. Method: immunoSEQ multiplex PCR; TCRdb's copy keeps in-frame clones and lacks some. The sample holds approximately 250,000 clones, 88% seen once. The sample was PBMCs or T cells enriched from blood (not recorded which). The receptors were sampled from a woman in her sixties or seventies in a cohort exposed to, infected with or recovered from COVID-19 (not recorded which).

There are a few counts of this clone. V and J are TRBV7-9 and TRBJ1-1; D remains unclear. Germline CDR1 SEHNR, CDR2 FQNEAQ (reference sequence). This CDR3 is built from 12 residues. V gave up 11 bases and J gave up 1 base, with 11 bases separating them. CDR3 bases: TGTGCCGGTTCGGAGGCGAACACTGAAGCTTTCTTT. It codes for CAGSEANTEAFF.

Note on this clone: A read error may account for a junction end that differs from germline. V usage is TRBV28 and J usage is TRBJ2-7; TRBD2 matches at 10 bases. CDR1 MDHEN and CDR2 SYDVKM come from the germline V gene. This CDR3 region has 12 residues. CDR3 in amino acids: CASSTSGILQHF. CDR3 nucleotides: TGTGCCAGCAGTACTAGCGGGATTTTGCAGCACTTC.

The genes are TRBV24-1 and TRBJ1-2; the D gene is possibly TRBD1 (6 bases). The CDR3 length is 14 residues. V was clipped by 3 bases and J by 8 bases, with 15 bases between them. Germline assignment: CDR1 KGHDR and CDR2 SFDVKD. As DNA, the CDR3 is TGTGCCACCAGTGATGGACAGCCGGCGCGGGGCTACACCTTC. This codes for CATSDGQPARGYTF.

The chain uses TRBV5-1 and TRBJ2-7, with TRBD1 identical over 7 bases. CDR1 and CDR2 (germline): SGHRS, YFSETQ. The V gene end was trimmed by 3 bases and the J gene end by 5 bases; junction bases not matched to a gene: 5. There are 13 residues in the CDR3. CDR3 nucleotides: TGCGCCAGCAGCTCTAGGGGGCCAGACGAGCAGTACTTC. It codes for CASSSRGPDEQYF.

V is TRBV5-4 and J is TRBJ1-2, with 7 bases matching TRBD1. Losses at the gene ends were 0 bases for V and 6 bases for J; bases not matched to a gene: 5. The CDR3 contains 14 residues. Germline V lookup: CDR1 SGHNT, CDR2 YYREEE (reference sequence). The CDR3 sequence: CASSLEMGQNGYTF. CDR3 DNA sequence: TGTGCCAGCAGCTTGGAGATGGGACAGAATGGCTACACCTTC.

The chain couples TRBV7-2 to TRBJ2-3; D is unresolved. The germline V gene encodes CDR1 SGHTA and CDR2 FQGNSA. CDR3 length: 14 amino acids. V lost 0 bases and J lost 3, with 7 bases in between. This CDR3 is CASSLALSTDTQYF. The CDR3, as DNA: TGTGCCAGCAGCTTAGCGCTATCAACAGATACGCAGTATTTT.

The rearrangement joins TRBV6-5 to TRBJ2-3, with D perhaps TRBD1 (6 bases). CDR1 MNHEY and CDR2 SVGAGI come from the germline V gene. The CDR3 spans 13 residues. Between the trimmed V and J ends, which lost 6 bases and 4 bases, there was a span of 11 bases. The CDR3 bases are TGTGCCAGCAGGATTTCAGGGGCAGATACGCAGTATTTT. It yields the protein CASRISGADTQYF.

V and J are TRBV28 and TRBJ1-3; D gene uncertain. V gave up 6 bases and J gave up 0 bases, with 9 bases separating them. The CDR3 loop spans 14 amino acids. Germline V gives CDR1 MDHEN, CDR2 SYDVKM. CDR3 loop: CASRAGYSGNTIYF. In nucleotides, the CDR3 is TGTGCCAGCAGGGCAGGTTACTCTGGAAACACCATATATTTT. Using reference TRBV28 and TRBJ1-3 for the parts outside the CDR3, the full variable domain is DVKVTQSSRYLVKRTGEKVFLECVQDMDHENMFWYRQDPGLGLRLIYFSYDVKMKEKGDIPEGYSVSREKKERFSLILESASTNQTSMYLCASRAGYSGNTIYFGEGSWLTVV.

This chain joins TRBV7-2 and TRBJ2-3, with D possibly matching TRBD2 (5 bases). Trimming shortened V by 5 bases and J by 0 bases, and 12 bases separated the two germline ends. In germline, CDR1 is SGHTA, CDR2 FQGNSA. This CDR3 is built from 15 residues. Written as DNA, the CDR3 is TGTGCCAGCAGCCCGAGGGAGCGTAGCACAGATACGCAGTATTTT. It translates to CASSPRERSTDTQYF.

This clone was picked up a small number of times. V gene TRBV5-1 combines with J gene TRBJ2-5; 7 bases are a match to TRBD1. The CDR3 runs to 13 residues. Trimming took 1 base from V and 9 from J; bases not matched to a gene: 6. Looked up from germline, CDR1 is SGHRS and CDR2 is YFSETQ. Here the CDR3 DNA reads TGCGCCAGCAGCTTGTCAGGGGGTCGGGCCCAGTACTTC. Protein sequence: CASSLSGGRAQYF.

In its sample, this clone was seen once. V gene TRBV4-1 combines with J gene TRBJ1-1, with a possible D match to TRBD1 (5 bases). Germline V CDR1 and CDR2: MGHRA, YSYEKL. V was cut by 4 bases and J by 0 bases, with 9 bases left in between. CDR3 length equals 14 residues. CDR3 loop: CASSLKQVNTEAFF. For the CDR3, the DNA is TGCGCCAGCAGCCTCAAACAGGTGAACACTGAAGCTTTCTTT.

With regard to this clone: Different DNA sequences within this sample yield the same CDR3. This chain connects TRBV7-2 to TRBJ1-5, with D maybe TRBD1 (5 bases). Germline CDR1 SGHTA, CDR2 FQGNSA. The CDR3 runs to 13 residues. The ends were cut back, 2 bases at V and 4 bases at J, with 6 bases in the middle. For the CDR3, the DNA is TGTGCCAGCAGCTTAAGGGGAAATCAGCCCCAGCATTTT. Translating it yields CASSLRGNQPQHF. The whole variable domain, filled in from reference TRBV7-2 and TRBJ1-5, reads GAGVSQSPSNKVTEKGKDVELRCDPISGHTALYWYRQSLGQGLEFLIYFQGNSAPDKSGLPSDRFSAERTGGSVSTLTIQRTQQEDSAVYLCASSLRGNQPQHFGDGTRLSIL.

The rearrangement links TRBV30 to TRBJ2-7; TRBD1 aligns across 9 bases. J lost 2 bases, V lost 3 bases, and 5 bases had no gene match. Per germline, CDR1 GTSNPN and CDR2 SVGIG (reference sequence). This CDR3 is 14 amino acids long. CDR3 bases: TGTGCCTGGAGCAACAGGGGGCCCACCTACGAGCAGTACTTC. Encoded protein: CAWSNRGPTYEQYF. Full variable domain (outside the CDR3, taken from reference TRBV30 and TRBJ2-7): SQTIHQWPATLVQPVGSPLSLECTVEGTSNPNLYWYRQAAGRGLQLLFYSVGIGQISSEVPQNLSASRPQDRQFILSSKKLLLSDSGFYLCAWSNRGPTYEQYFGPGTRLTVT.

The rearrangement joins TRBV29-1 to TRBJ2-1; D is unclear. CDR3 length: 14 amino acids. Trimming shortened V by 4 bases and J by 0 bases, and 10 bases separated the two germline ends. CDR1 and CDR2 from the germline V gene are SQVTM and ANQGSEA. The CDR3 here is CSVVNSNSYNEQFF. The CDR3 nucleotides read TGCAGCGTTGTCAACAGTAACTCCTACAATGAGCAGTTCTTC.

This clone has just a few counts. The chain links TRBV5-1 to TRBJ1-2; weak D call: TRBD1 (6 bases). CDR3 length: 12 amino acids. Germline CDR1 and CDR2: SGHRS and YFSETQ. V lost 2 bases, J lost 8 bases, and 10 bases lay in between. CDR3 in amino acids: CASSLQGGGYTF. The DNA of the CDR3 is TGCGCCAGCAGCTTACAGGGAGGGGGCTACACCTTC. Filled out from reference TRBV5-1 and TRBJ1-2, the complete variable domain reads KAGVTQTPRYLIKTRGQQVTLSCSPISGHRSVSWYQQTPGQGLQFLFEYFSETQRNKGNFPGRFSGRQFSNSRSEMNVSTLELGDSALYLCASSLQGGGYTFGSGTRLTVV.

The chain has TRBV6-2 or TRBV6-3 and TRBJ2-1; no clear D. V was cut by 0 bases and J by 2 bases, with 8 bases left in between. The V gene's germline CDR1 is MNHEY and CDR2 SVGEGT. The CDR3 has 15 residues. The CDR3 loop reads CASSYSSGPYNEQFF. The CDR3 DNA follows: TGTGCCAGCAGTTACTCGTCGGGTCCCTACAATGAGCAGTTCTTC.

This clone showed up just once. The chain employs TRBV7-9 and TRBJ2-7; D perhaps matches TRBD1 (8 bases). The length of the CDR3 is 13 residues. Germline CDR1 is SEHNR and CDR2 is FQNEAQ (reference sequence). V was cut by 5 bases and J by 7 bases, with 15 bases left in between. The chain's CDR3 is CASSGTGGVEQYF. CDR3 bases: TGTGCCAGCAGCGGTACAGGGGGGGTAGAGCAGTACTTC. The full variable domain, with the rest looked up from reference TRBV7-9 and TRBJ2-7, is DTGVSQNPRHKITKRGQNVTFRCDPISEHNRLYWYRQTLGQGPEFLTYFQNEAQLEKSRLLSDRFSAERPKGSFSTLEIQRTEQGDSAMYLCASSGTGGVEQYFGPGTRLTVT.

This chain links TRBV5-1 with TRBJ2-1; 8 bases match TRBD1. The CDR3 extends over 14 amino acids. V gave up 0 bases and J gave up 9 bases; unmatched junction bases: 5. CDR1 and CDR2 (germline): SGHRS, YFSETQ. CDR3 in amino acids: CASSLVAGGREQFF. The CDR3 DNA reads TGCGCCAGCAGCTTGGTTGCAGGGGGCCGTGAGCAGTTCTTC. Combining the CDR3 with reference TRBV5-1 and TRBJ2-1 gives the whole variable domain KAGVTQTPRYLIKTRGQQVTLSCSPISGHRSVSWYQQTPGQGLQFLFEYFSETQRNKGNFPGRFSGRQFSNSRSEMNVSTLELGDSALYLCASSLVAGGREQFFGPGTRLTVL.

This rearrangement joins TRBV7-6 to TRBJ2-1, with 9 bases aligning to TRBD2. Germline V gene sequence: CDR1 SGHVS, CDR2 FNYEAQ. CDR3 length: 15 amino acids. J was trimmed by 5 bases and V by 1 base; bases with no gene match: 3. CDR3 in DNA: TGTGCCAGCAGCTTAGTTCTAGCGGGAAACAATGAGCAGTTCTTC. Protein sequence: CASSLVLAGNNEQFF. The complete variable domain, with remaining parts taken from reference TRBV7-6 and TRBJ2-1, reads GAGVSQSPRYKVTKRGQDVALRCDPISGHVSLYWYRQALGQGPEFLTYFNYEAQQDKSGLPNDRFSAERPEGSISTLTIQRTEQRDSAMYRCASSLVLAGNNEQFFGPGTRLTVL.

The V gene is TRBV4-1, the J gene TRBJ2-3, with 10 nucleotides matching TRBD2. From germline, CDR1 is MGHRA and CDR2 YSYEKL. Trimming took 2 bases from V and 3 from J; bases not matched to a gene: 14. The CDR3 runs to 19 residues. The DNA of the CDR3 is TGCGCCAGCAGCCAAACCAGACTCGGGAGTAGCGGGAGGACAGATACGCAGTATTTT. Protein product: CASSQTRLGSSGRTDTQYF.

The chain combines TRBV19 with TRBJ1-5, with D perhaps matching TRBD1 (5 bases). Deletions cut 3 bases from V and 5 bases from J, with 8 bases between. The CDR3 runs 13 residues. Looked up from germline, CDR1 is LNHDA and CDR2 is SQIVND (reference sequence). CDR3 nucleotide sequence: TGTGCCAGTAGTATCGGAGGGGATCAGCCCCAGCATTTT. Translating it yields CASSIGGDQPQHF.

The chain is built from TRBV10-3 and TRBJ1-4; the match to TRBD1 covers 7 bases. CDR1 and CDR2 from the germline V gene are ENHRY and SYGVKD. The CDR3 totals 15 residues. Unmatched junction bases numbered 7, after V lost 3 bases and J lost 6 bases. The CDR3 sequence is CAISDTGVRDEKLFF. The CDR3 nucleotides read TGTGCCATCAGTGATACAGGGGTGCGAGATGAAAAACTGTTTTTT.

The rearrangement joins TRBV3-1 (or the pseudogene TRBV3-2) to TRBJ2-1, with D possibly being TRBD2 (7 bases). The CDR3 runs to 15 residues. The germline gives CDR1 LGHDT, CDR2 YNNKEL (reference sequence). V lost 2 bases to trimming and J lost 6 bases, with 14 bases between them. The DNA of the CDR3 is TGTGCCAGCAGCCAACTTGCGGGGGCCCCCAATGAGCAGTTCTTC. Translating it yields CASSQLAGAPNEQFF.